This entry concerns a single TCR beta chain. The data are from a study of cytomegalovirus exposure and HLA in healthy donors. The CDR3 runs 14 residues. From germline, CDR1 is MGHDK and CDR2 SYGVNS. The V and J ends lost 7 bases and 3 bases, in that order; junction bases with no gene match: 4. PCR involved 60 Vbeta and 13 Jbeta primers. Assay used: immunoSEQ multiplex PCR; TCRdb lists only in-frame clones, some missing. The repertoire includes approximately 150,000 clones, roughly four fifths of them detected once, and 4.8% sits in the top ten. This clonotype was obtained from a man younger than 35 in good health and CMV-seronegative. The chain carries TRBV25-1 and TRBJ2-1, with 9 bases lining up with TRBD1. Sequenced material: PBMCs. This CDR3 is CASTGTGSYNEQFF. The DNA for the CDR3 is TGTGCCAGCACCGGGACAGGGAGCTACAATGAGCAGTTCTTC.